One and the same sample provided the 17 T cell receptor beta chains below, sequenced in a study of neurological immune-mediated disorders. TCRdb re-analysed the 5' RACE reads in MiXCR, keeping a single row per CDR3 protein. The repertoire consists of 100,000 to 150,000 distinct CDR3 sequences, with 3.2% occurring once and the leading ten covering 1% to 1.5%. Input material: PBMCs. These receptors all stem from a woman between 25 and 40 years old with multiple sclerosis.

By share, this clonotype counts as medium-sized. The chain couples TRBV29-1 to TRBJ2-1; 10 bases map to TRBD2. The CDR3 loop spans 14 amino acids. Germline V gene data show CDR1 as SQVTM and CDR2 as ANQGSEA. The junction had 10 bases not matched to a gene; V was cut back by 7 bases and J by 7 bases. CDR3 sequence (DNA): TGCAGCGAAGAGTTAGCGGGAGGACCGAATGAGCAGTTCTTC. This sequence encodes CSEELAGGPNEQFF.

This clonotype was detected ten times or more. The chain couples TRBV27 to TRBJ1-1; 7 bases map to TRBD1. V lost 7 bases to trimming and J lost 1 base; unmatched junction nucleotides: 6. CDR1 and CDR2 from the germline V gene are MNHEY and SMNVEV (reference sequence). The length of the CDR3 is 14 residues. The CDR3 coding sequence is TGTGCCAGCAACCGACAGGGCCCGAACACTGAAGCTTTCTTT. Translated: CASNRQGPNTEAFF.

Ten or more counts support this clonotype. The chain uses TRBV20-1 and TRBJ2-7, with 10 nucleotides matching TRBD1. Trimming cost V 6 bases and J 6 bases; bases outside gene matches: 11. This CDR3 is 14 amino acids long. The germline V gene encodes CDR1 DFQATT and CDR2 SNEGSKA (reference sequence). The CDR3, as DNA: TGCAGTGCGTTCCGGGACAGGGGTGTGTCCGAGCAGTACTTC. It specifies CSAFRDRGVSEQYF.

This clonotype was seen repeatedly, ten times or more. This chain links TRBV7-2 with TRBJ1-4, with no clear D. V was trimmed by 5 bases and J by 5 bases, leaving 12 bases between them. Germline V gene data show CDR1 as SGHTA and CDR2 as FQGNSA. The CDR3 covers 14 residues. In DNA, the CDR3 is TGTGCCAGCAGCCTTCCGGGCGGGAATGAAAAACTGTTTTTT. Its protein is CASSLPGGNEKLFF.

This clonotype was counted ten times or more. The V and J genes are TRBV25-1 and TRBJ2-1; TRBD1 might be the D (5 bases). The CDR3 consists of 16 residues. Germline-derived CDR1 and CDR2 are MGHDK and SYGVNS. With 3 bases removed from V and 8 bases from J, the gap between germline ends came to 20 bases. The chain's CDR3 is CASSDYEGAKDYEQFF. CDR3 DNA sequence: TGTGCCAGCAGTGATTATGAAGGGGCGAAAGATTATGAGCAGTTCTTC.

In its sample, this clonotype was seen a few times. The V gene is TRBV11-2, the J gene TRBJ2-7; no definite D call. Trimming removed 2 bases at V and 9 bases at J, with 17 bases between. CDR3 size: 14 residues. CDR1 SGHAT and CDR2 FQNNGV come from the germline V gene. The CDR3 sequence is CASSLLDATAAQYF. CDR3 bases: TGTGCCAGCAGCTTACTGGACGCCACCGCTGCGCAGTACTTC.

This clonotype was counted at least ten times. CDR3 sequence: CSVDGLAGELTDTQYF. The DNA of the CDR3 is TGCAGCGTTGACGGACTAGCGGGAGAACTAACAGATACGCAGTATTTT. The chain recombines TRBV29-1 with TRBJ2-3; TRBD2 matches 13 bases. The ends lost 3 bases at V and 3 bases at J; junction bases unmatched: 6. Looked up from germline, CDR1 is SQVTM and CDR2 is ANQGSEA. The CDR3 is 16 residues long.

This clonotype was seen at least ten times. The chain couples TRBV20-1 to TRBJ2-3; D possibly corresponds to TRBD2 (5 bases). CDR1 is DFQATT, CDR2 SNEGSKA, per germline (reference sequence). This CDR3 region has 12 residues. Trimming stripped 5 bases from V and 6 bases from J, with 12 bases between. CDR3 bases: TGCAGTGCTTGGCGGGTTTCGGATACGCAGTATTTT. It codes for CSAWRVSDTQYF.

At least ten counts were recorded for this clonotype. V and J are TRBV20-1 and TRBJ2-5, with D unclear. Germline values: CDR1 DFQATT, CDR2 SNEGSKA (reference sequence). The CDR3 contains 13 residues. The V end lost 3 bases, the J end lost 1 base, and 9 bases lay between the germline ends. The CDR3 protein is CSASPWGQETQYF. In nucleotides, the CDR3 is TGCAGTGCTAGCCCATGGGGCCAAGAGACCCAGTACTTC.

This clonotype was picked up many times. The rearrangement joins TRBV30 to TRBJ2-7; D tentatively fits TRBD1 or TRBD2 (6 bases each). The CDR3 is 13 amino acids. With 0 bases removed from V and 7 bases from J, the gap between germline ends came to 13 bases. CDR1 is GTSNPN, CDR2 SVGIG, per germline (reference sequence). CDR3 in DNA: TGTGCCTGGAGTGTAACGGGGGCGGGGGAGCAGTACTTC. Translating it yields CAWSVTGAGEQYF.

The chain links TRBV15 to TRBJ2-2, with D possibly being TRBD2 (5 bases). This CDR3 is built from 16 residues. Trimming removed 3 bases from V and 4 bases from J, with 15 bases in between. Germline CDR1 reads LNHNV; CDR2 reads YYDKDF (reference sequence). The CDR3 DNA sequence: TGTGCCACCAGCAGGGAAGCGGCCCCCGGCACCGGGGAGCTGTTTTTT. Translating it yields CATSREAAPGTGELFF.

The sample holds a few counts of this clonotype. Its ends do not fully match the called genes, so a read error is possible. The V call is TRBV12-3 or TRBV12-4, the J call TRBJ1-2; D remains ambiguous. The CDR3 totals 12 residues. CDR3: CDSSKNPYGYTF. The CDR3 DNA follows: TGTGACAGCAGTAAAAACCCCTATGGCTACACCTTC.

This clonotype has ten or more counts. V and J are TRBV20-1 and TRBJ1-1; unclear D gene. In germline, CDR1 is DFQATT, CDR2 SNEGSKA (reference sequence). CDR3 size: 13 residues. Trimming pared 6 bases from V and 7 bases from J, leaving 18 bases between. This CDR3 is CSALGPNSYEAFF. The DNA for the CDR3 is TGCAGTGCACTCGGACCCAACTCCTATGAAGCTTTCTTT.

This clonotype appeared many times. V is TRBV3-1 and J is TRBJ2-5; D uncertain. The CDR3 extends over 12 amino acids. The V and J ends lost 1 base and 4 bases respectively, with 4 bases between them. Looked up from germline, CDR1 is LGHDT and CDR2 is YNNKEL (reference sequence). CDR3 sequence: CASSQGGETQYF. DNA for the CDR3: TGTGCCAGCAGCCAAGGGGGAGAGACCCAGTACTTC.

This clonotype occurred many times. The chain links TRBV7-9 to TRBJ1-1; D is uncertain. Between the trimmed V and J ends, which lost 2 bases and 1 base, there was a span of 8 bases. This CDR3 contains 14 residues. Germline lookup yields CDR1 SEHNR and CDR2 FQNEAQ (reference sequence). CDR3 sequence: CASSLTTGNTEAFF. In nucleotides, the CDR3 is TGTGCCAGCAGCTTAACGACGGGGAACACTGAAGCTTTCTTT.

In this sample, this clonotype turned up many times. J is TRBJ2-1 and V is TRBV3-1; D uncertain. The germline CDR1 and CDR2 sequences are LGHDT and YNNKEL (reference sequence). CDR3 length: 13 amino acids. V was trimmed by 0 bases and J by 9 bases, leaving 9 bases between them. The CDR3 loop reads CASSQDLIGEQFF. For the CDR3, the DNA is TGTGCCAGCAGCCAAGATTTGATCGGTGAGCAGTTCTTC.

This clonotype showed up many times. This chain joins TRBV29-1 and TRBJ1-4; D uncertain. The CDR3 totals 12 residues. CDR1 is SQVTM, CDR2 ANQGSEA, per germline. Trimming cost V 4 bases and J 15 bases, with 18 bases left between them. The CDR3: CSVGESLTDLFF. The CDR3 DNA is TGCAGCGTTGGGGAGTCCCTAACCGACTTGTTTTTT.